The source of this TCR beta chain is a study of cytomegalovirus exposure and HLA in healthy donors. As concerns this clone: The antigen remains undetermined.

PCR involved 60 Vbeta and 13 Jbeta primers. Per the study methods: Unique TCR beta chains numbered roughly 84 million in a later analysis, with roughly 10 million shared. Repertoires were generated with immunoSEQ multiplex PCR, while TCRdb's copy carries only in-frame clones and drops some. V, J and clone size are those of that table, while D and trimming were read from the DNA. The sample carries some 200,000 clones, roughly 82% recorded once. Germline loops: CDR1 SGHTA, CDR2 FQGNSA. The CDR3 sequence is 14 residues long. V was shortened by 4 bases and J by 0 bases, with 7 bases between the two germline ends. Study-wide results and limits: The study recorded 150 to 200 TCR beta chains that were cytomegalovirus-associated. Earlier analysis found most TCR beta V segments productive about 87% or about 30% of the time. Of the V segments, some could not be distinguished, including TRBV6-2 and TRBV6-3, and were excluded.

The sequenced material came from PBMCs. The clonotype was recovered from a woman aged 45-65 years in good health and CMV-seropositive. This chain joins TRBV7-2 and TRBJ2-1; D call uncertain. This CDR3 is CASSSGGSYNEQFF. The CDR3 region has the DNA TGTGCCAGCAGCTCCGGTGGCTCCTACAATGAGCAGTTCTTC.